The 26 T cell receptor beta chains below were found in one sample sequenced in a study of T cells in localized non-small cell lung cancer. Profiled with immunoSEQ multiplex PCR; TCRdb holds only in-frame clones, not every one. There are tens of thousands of clones in the sample; around 90% occur only once, and roughly 19% lies in the top ten. The sample was peripheral blood, taken before any cancer treatment. These receptors originate from a woman aged 35 to 69 with stage I squamous cell lung carcinoma.

The gene calls are TRBV29-1 and TRBJ2-7; D may be TRBD1 or TRBD2 (5 bases each). Trimming shortened V by 6 bases and J by 0 bases, and 12 bases separated the two germline ends. Germline V gene lookup returns CDR1 SQVTM and CDR2 ANQGSEA. This CDR3 contains 13 residues. Here the CDR3 DNA reads TGCAGCGTGGGGACGTTTAGCTCCTACGAGCAGTACTTC. Translation gives CSVGTFSSYEQYF.

The chain joins TRBV11-2 to TRBJ2-2; D ambiguous. V lost 5 bases, J lost 7 bases, and 20 bases lay in between. CDR1 and CDR2 (germline): SGHAT, FQNNGV. This CDR3 spans 16 amino acids. The CDR3 is CASSPKRPTNGGELFF. The CDR3 nucleotides are TGTGCCAGCAGCCCCAAACGGCCCACTAATGGCGGGGAGCTGTTTTTT.

This clone was seen once. V is TRBV19 and J is TRBJ2-5; D gene uncertain. CDR1 and CDR2 (germline): LNHDA, SQIVND (reference sequence). V was shortened by 1 base and J by 1 base, with 7 bases between the two germline ends. This CDR3 has 14 residues. The DNA of the CDR3 is TGTGCCAGTAGTATAGCTGCGATCCAAGAGACCCAGTACTTC. Its translation is CASSIAAIQETQYF.

The V and J genes are TRBV7-8 and TRBJ1-5; perhaps TRBD1 as D (6 bases). Germline CDR1 is SGHVS and CDR2 is FQNEAQ. Trimming shortened V by 5 bases and J by 0 bases, and 14 bases separated the two germline ends. The CDR3 has 16 residues. CDR3 bases: TGTGCCAGCAGCCCGGTGACAGGATATAGCAATCAGCCCCAGCATTTT. Amino acids: CASSPVTGYSNQPQHF. The variable domain in full, with the rest retrieved from reference TRBV7-8 and TRBJ1-5, is GAGVSQSPRYKVAKRGQDVALRCDPISGHVSLFWYQQALGQGPEFLTYFQNEAQLDKSGLPSDRFFAERPEGSVSTLKIQRTQQEDSAVYLCASSPVTGYSNQPQHFGDGTRLSIL.

The sample holds one count of this clone. This chain joins TRBV30 and TRBJ1-4; weak D call: TRBD1 (6 bases). The ends were cut back, 0 bases at V and 5 bases at J, with 10 bases in the middle. This CDR3 has 14 amino acids. Germline loops: CDR1 GTSNPN, CDR2 SVGIG (reference sequence). CDR3 residues: CAWSVGQINEKLFF. The CDR3 coding sequence is TGTGCCTGGAGTGTTGGACAGATAAATGAAAAACTGTTTTTT.

This chain connects TRBV4-1 to TRBJ2-6, with D possibly being TRBD1 (6 bases). The V and J ends lost 4 bases and 3 bases respectively, with 16 bases between them. Germline loops: CDR1 MGHRA, CDR2 YSYEKL. The CDR3 is made up of 17 amino acids. CDR3 loop: CASSPRDTSYGANVLTF. The CDR3, as DNA: TGCGCCAGCAGCCCCCGGGACACCAGCTATGGGGCCAACGTCCTGACTTTC.

The V and J genes are TRBV7-6 and TRBJ2-3; TRBD2 matches 8 bases. This CDR3 is 14 amino acids long. The germline CDR1 and CDR2 sequences are SGHVS and FNYEAQ. Losses at the gene ends were 0 bases for V and 6 bases for J; bases not matched to a gene: 2. DNA of the CDR3: TGTGCCAGCAGCTTAGCTAGCGGGGATGATACGCAGTATTTT. Amino acid sequence: CASSLASGDDTQYF. Based on the CDR3 plus reference TRBV7-6 and TRBJ2-3, the full variable domain is GAGVSQSPRYKVTKRGQDVALRCDPISGHVSLYWYRQALGQGPEFLTYFNYEAQQDKSGLPNDRFSAERPEGSISTLTIQRTEQRDSAMYRCASSLASGDDTQYFGPGTRLTVL.

The chain employs TRBV5-4 and TRBJ1-1; TRBD1 is a possible D gene (5 bases). Germline CDR1 reads SGHNT; CDR2 reads YYREEE (reference sequence). Trimming left V 0 bases short and J 10 bases short, with 13 bases between. There are 13 residues in the CDR3. The CDR3, as DNA: TGTGCCAGCAGCTTGGAAGGGGAGCAGGTAGCTTTCTTT. This encodes CASSLEGEQVAFF.

The rearrangement links TRBV7-2 to TRBJ2-5; 8 nucleotides line up with TRBD2. The CDR3 length is 13 residues. Germline values: CDR1 SGHTA, CDR2 FQGNSA. Trimming removed 6 bases from V and 7 bases from J; junction bases left unmatched: 7. In DNA form, the CDR3 reads TGTGCCAGCAGTTCCGAGCGGGGGCGGACCCAGTACTTC. This sequence encodes CASSSERGRTQYF.

To note about this clone: One end of the junction does not line up with germline, which may come from a read error. The rearrangement links TRBV5-1 to TRBJ2-3; the D call may be TRBD1 or TRBD2 (5 bases each). The CDR3 runs 13 residues. CDR1 is SGHRS and CDR2 is YFSETQ in the germline V gene. CDR3 DNA: TGCGCCAGCAGCAAACGGGGCACGGATACGCAGTATTTT. Its protein product is CASSKRGTDTQYF.

J is TRBJ2-5 and V is TRBV9, with TRBD1 matching over 9 bases. Germline CDR1 and CDR2: SGDLS and YYNGEE. The CDR3 consists of 16 residues. V dropped 3 bases and J dropped 2; count of bases not matched to a gene: 8. The CDR3 DNA reads TGTGCCAGCAGCGCTGCAACCGGGACAGGGCAAGAGACCCAGTACTTC. Protein sequence: CASSAATGTGQETQYF. Full variable domain (remainder filled in from reference TRBV9 and TRBJ2-5): DSGVTQTPKHLITATGQRVTLRCSPRSGDLSVYWYQQSLDQGLQFLIQYYNGEERAKGNILERFSAQQFPDLHSELNLSSLELGDSALYFCASSAATGTGQETQYFGPGTRLLVL.

This chain joins TRBV6-4 and TRBJ1-6; D not certain. The CDR3 sequence is 14 residues long. V was cut by 0 bases and J by 17 bases, with 17 bases left in between. Germline loops: CDR1 MRHNA, CDR2 SNTAGT. DNA of the CDR3: TGTGCCAGCAGTGACTCGCTTTGGTTAGGGAATTTCCACTTT. This codes for CASSDSLWLGNFHF.

The chain is built from TRBV6-1 and TRBJ2-5; TRBD2 might be the D (6 bases). CDR1 is MNHNS and CDR2 is SASEGT in the germline V gene. The ends were cut back, 1 base at V and 5 bases at J, with 11 bases in the middle. The CDR3 extends over 14 amino acids. Here the CDR3 reads CASSEVGGRETQYF. The CDR3 bases are TGTGCCAGCAGTGAAGTGGGAGGCCGTGAGACCCAGTACTTC.

The chain employs TRBV12-5 and TRBJ2-1; the D is unclear. The CDR3 consists of 13 residues. The V and J ends lost 3 bases and 6 bases respectively, with 9 bases between them. CDR1 LGHNT and CDR2 FRNRAP come from the germline V gene. The CDR3 spells CASGFGNLNEQFF. CDR3 nucleotides: TGTGCTAGTGGTTTTGGGAATCTCAATGAGCAGTTCTTC.

The chain employs TRBV10-3 and TRBJ1-1; 10 nucleotides line up with TRBD1. From germline, CDR1 is ENHRY and CDR2 SYGVKD. The V gene end was trimmed by 2 bases and the J gene end by 7 bases; junction bases not matched to a gene: 13. The CDR3 contains 17 residues. The CDR3 sequence: CAISEPRQGAQGSEAFF. DNA for the CDR3: TGTGCCATCAGTGAGCCCCGACAGGGGGCGCAAGGTAGTGAAGCTTTCTTT.

The V gene is TRBV2, the J gene TRBJ2-5, with a possible D match to TRBD2 (5 bases). Germline V gene sequence: CDR1 SNHLY, CDR2 FYNNEI. The CDR3 extends over 14 amino acids. Trimming took 2 bases from V and 2 from J, leaving 9 bases between them. The CDR3 sequence: CASSEWRSQETQYF. The CDR3 nucleotides are TGTGCCAGCAGTGAATGGAGGAGTCAAGAGACCCAGTACTTC.

This rearrangement joins TRBV7-3 to TRBJ1-6; 8 nucleotides line up with TRBD1. The CDR3 sequence is 15 residues long. Unmatched junction bases numbered 6, after V lost 2 bases and J lost 9 bases. Germline V gene lookup returns CDR1 SGHTA and CDR2 FQGTGA. This chain's CDR3 is CASSLDRGQGSPLHF. The CDR3 DNA reads TGTGCCAGCAGCTTAGACAGGGGTCAGGGTTCACCCCTCCACTTT.

V is TRBV10-3 and J is TRBJ2-5; TRBD2 might be the D (6 bases). V lost 0 bases and J 5 bases, leaving 13 bases between the germline ends. Germline assignment: CDR1 ENHRY and CDR2 SYGVKD. CDR3 length equals 15 residues. The CDR3 DNA follows: TGTGCCATCAGTGAGTCCTTAGGGGCGGGGGAGACCCAGTACTTC. Translation gives CAISESLGAGETQYF.

This rearrangement joins TRBV5-1 to TRBJ1-1, with D perhaps TRBD1 (6 bases). CDR3 length equals 16 residues. With 3 bases removed from V and 0 bases from J, the gap between germline ends came to 15 bases. Germline V gene data show CDR1 as SGHRS and CDR2 as YFSETQ. CDR3 residues: CASSSGTGAMNTEAFF. In nucleotides, the CDR3 is TGCGCCAGCAGCTCCGGGACGGGGGCGATGAACACTGAAGCTTTCTTT.

This sequence joins TRBV5-1 and TRBJ2-3, with 9 bases lining up with TRBD1. Germline-derived CDR1 and CDR2 are SGHRS and YFSETQ. This CDR3 region has 17 residues. V lost 3 bases to trimming and J lost 3 bases; unmatched junction nucleotides: 11. In DNA, the CDR3 is TGCGCCAGCAGCTCTGGGCTGGACAGGGGCGCGACAGATACGCAGTATTTT. Translating gives CASSSGLDRGATDTQYF.

This clone was seen a handful of times. This sequence joins TRBV2 and TRBJ1-6; no firm D call. Germline loops: CDR1 SNHLY, CDR2 FYNNEI. Trimming cost V 7 bases and J 8 bases, with 12 bases left between them. This CDR3 spans 13 amino acids. CDR3 in DNA: TGTGCCAGCACCCCCTGGGGTGATTCACCCCTCCACTTT. This sequence encodes CASTPWGDSPLHF. The variable domain in full, with the rest retrieved from reference TRBV2 and TRBJ1-6, is EPEVTQTPSHQVTQMGQEVILRCVPISNHLYFYWYRQILGQKVEFLVSFYNNEISEKSEIFDDQFSVERPDGSNFTLKIRSTKLEDSAMYFCASTPWGDSPLHFGNGTRLTVT.

The CDR3 here is CATSRGPDNYGYTF. The CDR3 bases are TGTGCCACCAGCAGAGGTCCCGACAACTATGGCTACACCTTC. The V and J genes are TRBV15 and TRBJ1-2, with D unresolved. CDR3 size: 14 residues. Germline CDR1 is LNHNV and CDR2 is YYDKDF (reference sequence). Between the trimmed V and J ends, which lost 1 base and 2 bases, there was a span of 8 bases. Full variable domain (missing parts from reference TRBV15 and TRBJ1-2): DAMVIQNPRYQVTQFGKPVTLSCSQTLNHNVMYWYQQKSSQAPKLLFHYYDKDFNNEADTPDNFQSRRPNTSFCFLDIRSPGLGDTAMYLCATSRGPDNYGYTFGSGTRLTVV.

The CDR3 here is CASARDRQETQYF. Here the CDR3 DNA reads TGTGCCAGCGCCCGGGACAGACAAGAGACCCAGTACTTC. This rearrangement joins TRBV2 to TRBJ2-5, with 7 positions matching TRBD1. The trim removed 8 bases at V and 2 bases at J, leaving 5 bases unmatched. CDR1 and CDR2 from the germline V gene are SNHLY and FYNNEI. This CDR3 is built from 13 residues. Together with reference TRBV2 and TRBJ2-5, the CDR3 gives the full variable domain: EPEVTQTPSHQVTQMGQEVILRCVPISNHLYFYWYRQILGQKVEFLVSFYNNEISEKSEIFDDQFSVERPDGSNFTLKIRSTKLEDSAMYFCASARDRQETQYFGPGTRLLVL.

The chain is built from TRBV18 and TRBJ2-1, with 8 bases fitting TRBD2. With V trimmed by 1 base and J by 4 bases, 6 bases remained unmatched. CDR1 and CDR2 (germline): KGHSH, LQKENI. The CDR3 totals 16 residues. This chain's CDR3 is CASSPRSGGDYNEQFF. Here the CDR3 DNA reads TGTGCCAGCTCACCACGAAGCGGGGGAGATTACAATGAGCAGTTCTTC.

This clone occurred once. The chain recombines TRBV6-4 with TRBJ2-1; the match to TRBD1 covers 7 bases. Germline V CDR1 and CDR2: MRHNA, SNTAGT. This CDR3 is 14 amino acids long. J was trimmed by 7 bases and V by 4 bases; bases with no gene match: 7. The CDR3 here is CASSVRLQGNEQFF. Written as DNA, the CDR3 is TGTGCCAGCAGTGTCCGACTACAGGGGAATGAGCAGTTCTTC.

This clone has a single count. The V call is TRBV27, the J call TRBJ1-5, with a weak D call TRBD1 (5 bases). V lost 2 bases and J lost 4, with 9 bases in between. Germline assignment: CDR1 MNHEY and CDR2 SMNVEV (reference sequence). This CDR3 comprises 14 residues. The CDR3 loop reads CASSLQGYNQPQHF. In DNA form, the CDR3 reads TGTGCCAGCAGTTTACAGGGTTATAATCAGCCCCAGCATTTT.